This TCR beta chain stems from a study of low-dose radiotherapy and immunotherapy resistance in tumors. Time point given: after trial treatment. As to treatment: LDRT plus nivolumab, ipilimumab, low-dose cyclophosphamide and aspirin (RACIN trial). It was with a constant-region primer and a V-primer adapter that TCRs were amplified over around 18 PCR cycles. TCRdb re-called the reads with MiXCR, one entry per CDR3 protein. The profile covers approximately 52,000 distinct CDR3 sequences, with around 34% appearing a single time and 8% to 9% taken by the ten largest. The source of this sequence is a male donor with rectosigmoid adenocarcinoma. The sequencing used PBMCs, collected after low-dose radiotherapy plus immunotherapy.

The CDR3 bases are TGTGCCACCAGTGATTTGTGGGGGAGCTCCTACAATGAGCAGTTCTTC. Translation gives CATSDLWGSSYNEQFF. V usage is TRBV24-1 and J usage is TRBJ2-1, with D perhaps matching TRBD1 or TRBD2 (5 bases each). This CDR3 is built from 16 residues. CDR1 and CDR2 (germline): KGHDR, SFDVKD. Trimming shortened V by 0 bases and J by 0 bases, and 8 bases separated the two germline ends.